The 22 T cell receptor beta chains in this list originate from one sample, sequenced in a study of cytomegalovirus exposure and HLA in healthy donors. Researchers ran the PCR with 60 Vbeta and 13 Jbeta primers. The repertoire was sequenced with immunoSEQ multiplex PCR; TCRdb's copy has only in-frame clones and lacks some. The sample yields around 30,000 clones, around two thirds seen once. The sample consisted of PBMCs. The receptors come from a man in his fifties in good health and CMV-seropositive.

V usage is TRBV30 and J usage is TRBJ1-1; 9 positions match TRBD1. The V segment lost 6 bases and the J segment 5 bases; nucleotides outside the gene matches: 7. CDR1 is GTSNPN and CDR2 is SVGIG in the germline V gene (reference sequence). The CDR3 covers 13 residues. CDR3: CACYRGPGTEAFF. Written as DNA, the CDR3 is TGTGCCTGTTACAGGGGGCCAGGTACTGAAGCTTTCTTT. Looking up the rest from reference TRBV30 and TRBJ1-1 gives the full variable domain: SQTIHQWPATLVQPVGSPLSLECTVEGTSNPNLYWYRQAAGRGLQLLFYSVGIGQISSEVPQNLSASRPQDRQFILSSKKLLLSDSGFYLCACYRGPGTEAFFGQGTRLTVV.

The V and J genes are TRBV29-1 and TRBJ2-5, with 16 bases fitting TRBD2. The CDR3 sequence is 17 residues long. Unmatched junction bases numbered 6, after V lost 1 base and J lost 4 bases. CDR1 SQVTM and CDR2 ANQGSEA come from the germline V gene. The CDR3: CSVEGGTSGRAIETQYF. The CDR3 bases are TGCAGCGTTGAAGGGGGGACTAGCGGGAGGGCCATAGAGACCCAGTACTTC. Filled out from reference TRBV29-1 and TRBJ2-5, the complete variable domain reads SAVISQKPSRDICQRGTSLTIQCQVDSQVTMMFWYRQQPGQSLTLIATANQGSEATYESGFVIDKFPISRPNLTFSTLTVSNMSPEDSSIYLCSVEGGTSGRAIETQYFGPGTRLLVL.

The chain has TRBV6-1 and TRBJ1-5; TRBD1 is a possible D gene (5 bases). V was trimmed by 3 bases and J by 0 bases, leaving 9 bases between them. Looked up from germline, CDR1 is MNHNS and CDR2 is SASEGT. This CDR3 is built from 15 residues. CDR3 region: CASSDSGYSNQPQHF. The CDR3 DNA is TGTGCCAGCAGTGACTCAGGGTATAGCAATCAGCCCCAGCATTTT.

V usage is TRBV4-1 and J usage is TRBJ2-1; D might be TRBD2 (7 bases). This CDR3 has 15 amino acids. Germline-derived CDR1 and CDR2 are MGHRA and YSYEKL. V dropped 2 bases and J dropped 5 bases, with 13 bases sitting between them. The DNA for the CDR3 is TGCGCCAGCAGCCAAAACGGGGGGCTACACAATGAGCAGTTCTTC. This codes for CASSQNGGLHNEQFF.

This clone was picked up a small number of times. The chain recombines TRBV5-1 with TRBJ2-5; 8 bases agree with TRBD2. Germline V lookup: CDR1 SGHRS, CDR2 YFSETQ. J was trimmed by 5 bases and V by 0 bases; bases with no gene match: 15. The CDR3 length is 18 residues. For the CDR3, the DNA is TGCGCCAGCAGCTTGGACCCGCGGGGGGTCCCGCGAGGGGAGACCCAGTACTTC. Its translation: CASSLDPRGVPRGETQYF.

CDR3 sequence reads: CASRNRYQETQYF. CDR3 in DNA: TGTGCCAGCAGAAATCGGTACCAAGAGACCCAGTACTTC. This chain joins TRBV6-6 and TRBJ2-5; D not certain. The germline V gene has CDR1 MNHNY and CDR2 SVGAGI (reference sequence). Trimming cost V 6 bases and J 0 bases, with 8 bases left between them. The CDR3 covers 13 residues.

The V gene is TRBV6-1, the J gene TRBJ1-2, with 10 bases identical to TRBD1. CDR3 length: 14 amino acids. The V and J ends lost 6 bases and 4 bases, in that order; junction bases with no gene match: 5. Germline V gene data show CDR1 as MNHNS and CDR2 as SASEGT. The CDR3 bases are TGTGCCAGCAGACACGGGGACAGGGGCTATGGCTACACCTTC. Encoded protein: CASRHGDRGYGYTF.

This chain connects TRBV9 to TRBJ2-1; D may be TRBD2 (6 bases). From germline, CDR1 is SGDLS and CDR2 YYNGEE. Trimming pared 2 bases from V and 10 bases from J, leaving 10 bases between. The CDR3 totals 12 residues. CDR3 loop: CASSVGDLEQFF. The CDR3, as DNA: TGTGCCAGCAGCGTTGGGGACTTGGAGCAGTTCTTC.

This chain links TRBV5-4 with TRBJ2-1; D gene ambiguous. The V gene's germline CDR1 is SGHNT and CDR2 YYREEE (reference sequence). Trimming stripped 5 bases from V and 3 bases from J, with 3 bases between. The length of the CDR3 is 11 residues. The CDR3 region is CASRLYNEQFF. The CDR3 DNA reads as TGTGCCAGCAGACTCTACAATGAGCAGTTCTTC.

The chain uses TRBV28 and TRBJ2-7; weak D call: TRBD1 (5 bases). Trimming shortened V by 6 bases and J by 1 base, and 10 bases separated the two germline ends. Germline CDR1 reads MDHEN; CDR2 reads SYDVKM. The CDR3 has 13 residues. CDR3 amino acids: CASRWAGSYEQYF. The DNA for the CDR3 is TGTGCCAGCAGGTGGGCAGGGTCCTACGAGCAGTACTTC. Full variable domain (rest looked up from reference TRBV28 and TRBJ2-7): DVKVTQSSRYLVKRTGEKVFLECVQDMDHENMFWYRQDPGLGLRLIYFSYDVKMKEKGDIPEGYSVSREKKERFSLILESASTNQTSMYLCASRWAGSYEQYFGPGTRLTVT.

This clone has only a few counts. This sequence joins TRBV5-1 and TRBJ2-3; D unresolved. CDR1 SGHRS and CDR2 YFSETQ come from the germline V gene. The CDR3 totals 13 residues. Trimming shortened V by 3 bases and J by 6 bases, and 11 bases separated the two germline ends. The CDR3 spells CASSSLSVDTQYF. CDR3 in DNA: TGCGCCAGCAGCTCGTTATCCGTGGATACGCAGTATTTT.

The rearrangement uses TRBV4-3 and TRBJ2-7, with 9 bases fitting TRBD1. Germline trimming cut 3 bases from V and 3 bases from J; bases unmatched to any gene: 9. In germline, CDR1 is LGHNA, CDR2 YSLEER. The CDR3 is 16 amino acids. CDR3 amino acids: CASSQGAGTGSYEQYF. As DNA, the CDR3 is TGCGCCAGCAGCCAGGGGGCCGGGACAGGGAGCTACGAGCAGTACTTC.

The gene calls are TRBV5-6 and TRBJ2-1; maybe TRBD2 (5 bases). Germline V gene lookup returns CDR1 SGHDT and CDR2 YYEEEE. V was trimmed by 0 bases and J by 5 bases, leaving 9 bases between them. This CDR3 comprises 14 residues. The CDR3 sequence is CASSLGGPNNEQFF. The CDR3 DNA reads TGTGCCAGCAGCTTGGGAGGGCCGAACAATGAGCAGTTCTTC.

The chain recombines TRBV9 with TRBJ1-5, with a possible D match to TRBD1 (5 bases). The CDR3 spans 14 residues. In germline, CDR1 is SGDLS, CDR2 YYNGEE. Trimming stripped 0 bases from V and 5 bases from J, with 9 bases between. The CDR3 nucleotides are TGTGCCAGCAGCGTAGGAGGAGGGGATCAGCCCCAGCATTTT. Translated: CASSVGGGDQPQHF.

The V and J genes are TRBV30 and TRBJ1-6; 8 nucleotides match TRBD1. This CDR3 is built from 17 residues. Germline V lookup: CDR1 GTSNPN, CDR2 SVGIG (reference sequence). The V gene end was trimmed by 2 bases and the J gene end by 2 bases; junction bases not matched to a gene: 8. The CDR3 DNA sequence: TGTGCCTGGAGTCCCCAGGACAGGGCCGCCTATAATTCACCCCTCCACTTT. It codes for CAWSPQDRAAYNSPLHF.

The rearrangement joins TRBV28 to TRBJ2-5; 7 bases fit TRBD2. CDR3 length: 15 residues. Germline values: CDR1 MDHEN, CDR2 SYDVKM. J gave up 5 bases and V 2 bases, and 8 bases lay outside the gene matches. CDR3 sequence reads: CASSLTLAARETQYF. In DNA, the CDR3 is TGTGCCAGCAGTTTAACTCTAGCGGCAAGGGAGACCCAGTACTTC.

This clone was seen a few times. The chain couples TRBV14 to TRBJ1-1; unclear D gene. V gave up 1 base and J gave up 8 bases, with 8 bases separating them. In germline, CDR1 is SGHDN, CDR2 FVKESK. The CDR3 spans 12 residues. The CDR3 DNA reads TGTGCCAGCAGCCAAGCCTGGAGGGAAGCTTTCTTT. This codes for CASSQAWREAFF.

This chain links TRBV29-1 with TRBJ2-2; maybe TRBD1 (6 bases). The CDR3 loop spans 15 amino acids. Germline-derived CDR1 and CDR2 are SQVTM and ANQGSEA. V dropped 6 bases and J dropped 7 bases, with 21 bases sitting between them. CDR3 sequence reads: CSVKEEGTKGGELFF. The CDR3 nucleotides are TGCAGCGTCAAGGAAGAAGGGACAAAGGGCGGGGAGCTGTTTTTT.

The gene calls are TRBV14 and TRBJ2-3; TRBD2 matches at 12 bases. Germline V CDR1 and CDR2: SGHDN, FVKESK. CDR3 length: 15 residues. V was pared by 5 bases and J by 11 bases, with 11 bases of the junction left unmatched. The DNA of the CDR3 is TGTGCCAGCAGCGAACTAGCGGGGGGCCCGTCGGTGCAGTATTTT. Protein product: CASSELAGGPSVQYF. Using reference TRBV14 and TRBJ2-3 for the parts outside the CDR3, the full variable domain is EAGVTQFPSHSVIEKGQTVTLRCDPISGHDNLYWYRRVMGKEIKFLLHFVKESKQDESGMPNNRFLAERTGGTYSTLKVQPAELEDSGVYFCASSELAGGPSVQYFGPGTRLTVL.

Only a few counts were recorded for this clone. The V and J genes are TRBV5-1 and TRBJ2-7; 11 bases match TRBD2. J lost 7 bases, V lost 3 bases, and 12 bases had no gene match. The CDR3 has 16 amino acids. CDR1 and CDR2 (germline): SGHRS, YFSETQ. This CDR3 is CASSSSGLAGGGEQYF. CDR3 DNA sequence: TGCGCCAGCAGCTCGAGCGGTCTAGCGGGAGGCGGGGAGCAGTACTTC.

The V call is TRBV5-1, the J call TRBJ1-2; no firm D call. Germline V gives CDR1 SGHRS, CDR2 YFSETQ. V lost 4 bases and J lost 4, with 5 bases in between. The CDR3 consists of 11 residues. The CDR3 DNA is TGCGCCAGCAGCCACAGCTATGGCTACACCTTC. It yields the protein CASSHSYGYTF.

This rearrangement joins TRBV7-9 to TRBJ1-1; a possible D gene is TRBD1 (5 bases). CDR3 length: 13 amino acids. Germline V lookup: CDR1 SEHNR, CDR2 FQNEAQ (reference sequence). The V end was cut by 1 base, the J end by 3 bases, with 6 bases between. The CDR3 coding sequence is TGTGCCAGCAGCTTAGAAGGGGACACTGAAGCTTTCTTT. Encoded protein: CASSLEGDTEAFF. The full variable domain, with the rest looked up from reference TRBV7-9 and TRBJ1-1, is DTGVSQNPRHKITKRGQNVTFRCDPISEHNRLYWYRQTLGQGPEFLTYFQNEAQLEKSRLLSDRFSAERPKGSFSTLEIQRTEQGDSAMYLCASSLEGDTEAFFGQGTRLTVV.